The entry that follows covers one TCR beta chain sequence. Its antigen is as yet unknown. This CDR3 has 17 amino acids. V lost 0 bases, J lost 3 bases, and 9 bases stayed unmatched. CDR1 is SGHRS, CDR2 YFSETQ, per germline. The record originates from a study of human versus mouse CDR3 diversity and MHC coevolution. For the study at large: Reported immunoSEQ sensitivity was one in 200,000 T cells, with reduced amplification bias.

General observations from the study: iCHAO1 estimated the human TCR beta repertoire at 1.5 million to 2 million clonotypes. Clonal inequality was lowest in most of the three human donors.

Clones were sequenced by immunoSEQ multiplex PCR, and TCRdb holds only the in-frame ones, with some missing. The sample gives about 83,000 clones, around 93% of which show up once; over 0.12% is in the top ten. The V gene is TRBV5-1, the J gene TRBJ2-7; 10 bases line up with TRBD1. This TCR derives from a person between 25 and 75 years old in good health. Sequenced: naive CD4+ T cells from blood. Sample subset: CD45RO-negative CD62L-positive naive CD4 T cells. CDR3 DNA sequence: TGCGCCAGCAGCTTGGCACCTCCCGGGACAGGGGACTACGAGCAGTACTTC. This encodes CASSLAPPGTGDYEQYF.